This TCR beta chain is drawn from a study of vaccination effects on CD4 cells after COVID-19. Study-level points and caveats: In the study, convalescent patients were few, and early post-infection timepoints were absent. Late after vaccination, infection- and vaccine-induced clones showed marked clonal contraction.

Expansion with viral peptide pools was applied to antigen-specific CD4+ T cells by the ViraFEST assay prior to sequencing. Subsequent to 10 days of culture, CD4+ T cells were isolated. Vaccinees lacked prior SARS-CoV-2 infection and tested negative for nucleocapsid antibodies. Supplemented with about 10 IU/ml IL-2 and roughly 10 ug/ml peptides, a few million PBMC per well were kept in culture. There are a few counts of this clone. Antigen unknown. Sequencing was performed with immunoSEQ multiplex PCR; in TCRdb, only in-frame clones are kept and a portion is missing. The sample comprises tens of thousands of clones, approximately 70% of which are singletons, and 12% rests with the top ten. CDR1 is LGHDT and CDR2 is YNNKEL in the germline V gene (reference sequence). Between the trimmed V and J ends, which lost 4 bases and 7 bases, there was a span of 7 bases. The CDR3 length is 11 residues.

The rearrangement links TRBV3-1 (or the pseudogene TRBV3-2) to TRBJ2-5; D gene ambiguous. The sequence was obtained from a human donor who received a COVID-19 vaccine. The sample here was CD4+ T cells from PBMCs cultured with HCoV-229E spike peptides, taken before COVID-19 vaccination. In nucleotides, the CDR3 is TGTGCCAGCAGCCTTACCGGGACCCAGTACTTC. It yields the protein CASSLTGTQYF.